This T cell receptor beta chain was sequenced in a study of human T cells and chemical hapten exposure. Overall study: Small pooled library volume differences mainly caused per-sample TCR yield variation. Points from the study as a whole: DPC sensitization produced no change in TCRs with frequency above 1 in 1000.

Remarks on this clonotype: What it binds is unknown.

Unique molecular identifiers were attached to individual cDNA molecules within the library. As handled by the study authors: A typical sample had 95,638 TCRs, with roughly 20,000 to 690,600 overall. TCRdb analysed the 5' RACE reads with MiXCR anew, one entry per CDR3 protein. TCRdb's processing, not the study's, gives the V and J calls here. The data contain 110,000 or so distinct CDR3 sequences, 19% of them seen just once; the ten biggest clones take up 2.8%. Total RNA came from unfractionated whole blood. This TCR came from a human donor in good health.

CDR3 coding DNA: TGCAGTGCTAGTACTACCACAGATACGCAGTATTTT. As protein: CSASTTTDTQYF. The rearrangement joins TRBV20-1 to TRBJ2-3, with no clear D. This CDR3 has 12 amino acids. Germline V gene lookup returns CDR1 DFQATT and CDR2 SNEGSKA (reference sequence). The ends were cut back, 3 bases at V and 2 bases at J, with 6 bases in the middle.